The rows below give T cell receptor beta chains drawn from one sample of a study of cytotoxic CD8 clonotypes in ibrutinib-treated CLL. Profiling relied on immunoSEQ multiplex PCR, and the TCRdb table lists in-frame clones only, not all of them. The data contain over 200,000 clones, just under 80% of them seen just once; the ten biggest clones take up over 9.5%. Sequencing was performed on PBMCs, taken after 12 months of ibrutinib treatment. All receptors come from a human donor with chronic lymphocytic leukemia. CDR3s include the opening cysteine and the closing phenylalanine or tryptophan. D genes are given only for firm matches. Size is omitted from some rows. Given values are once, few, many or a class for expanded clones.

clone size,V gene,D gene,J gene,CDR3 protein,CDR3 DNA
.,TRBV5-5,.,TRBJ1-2,CASSLQRAGYTF,TGTGCCAGCAGCTTGCAGAGAGCCGGCTACACCTTC
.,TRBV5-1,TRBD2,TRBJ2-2,CASSFIAGSNTGELFF,TGCGCCAGCAGCTTTATAGCGGGATCGAACACCGGGGAGCTGTTTTTT
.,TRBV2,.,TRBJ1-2,CASSGAGSSGAYGYTF,TGTGCCAGCAGTGGAGCCGGATCCTCAGGGGCCTATGGCTACACCTTC
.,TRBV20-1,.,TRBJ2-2,CSAPGSGELFF,TGCAGTGCTCCAGGGTCCGGGGAGCTGTTTTTT
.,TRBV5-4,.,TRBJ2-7,CASTTGESYEQYF,TGTGCCAGCACGACCGGGGAGTCCTACGAGCAGTACTTC
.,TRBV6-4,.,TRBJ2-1,CASSPQVTVTTEQFF,TGTGCCAGCAGTCCGCAGGTGACCGTTACTACAGAGCAGTTCTTC
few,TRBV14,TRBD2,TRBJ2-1,CASSQTSGAYNEQFF,TGTGCCAGCAGCCAAACTAGCGGGGCTTACAATGAGCAGTTCTTC
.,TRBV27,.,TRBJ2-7,CASSLWAGSSYEQYF,TGTGCCAGCAGTTTATGGGCAGGGTCATCCTACGAGCAGTACTTC
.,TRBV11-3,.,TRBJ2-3,CASSLSSTDTQYF,TGTGCCAGCAGCCTTTCTAGCACAGATACGCAGTATTTT
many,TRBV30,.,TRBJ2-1,CASDPECYSYNEQFF,TGTGCCTCGGACCCGGAGTGTTACTCCTACAATGAGCAGTTCTTC
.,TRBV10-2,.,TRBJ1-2,CASTLDFRTGYTF,TGCGCCAGCACGTTGGATTTTCGGACGGGCTACACCTTC
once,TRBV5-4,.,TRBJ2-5,CASSLRIAASQETQYF,TGTGCCAGCAGCTTGCGGATAGCGGCCTCACAAGAGACCCAGTACTTC
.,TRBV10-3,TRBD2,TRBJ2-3,CAMGGTHGTDTQYF,TGTGCCATGGGGGGGACCCACGGCACAGATACGCAGTATTTT
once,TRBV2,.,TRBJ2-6,CASSEYLQGYAGANVLTF,TGTGCCAGCAGTGAATATCTTCAGGGATACGCTGGGGCCAACGTCCTGACTTTC
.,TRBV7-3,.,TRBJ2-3,CASSPGVRGWVDTQYF,TGTGCCAGCAGCCCAGGGGTCCGAGGATGGGTGGATACGCAGTATTTT
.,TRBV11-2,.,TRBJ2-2,CASRTPRESTTSNTGELFF,TGTGCCAGCAGGACTCCAAGGGAGAGTACTACGTCGAACACCGGGGAGCTGTTTTTT
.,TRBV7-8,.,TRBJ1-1,CASSLATLGTEAFF,TGTGCCAGCAGCTTAGCCACCTTGGGCACTGAAGCTTTCTTT
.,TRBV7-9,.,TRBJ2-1,CASSSTPIF,TGTGCCAGCAGCTCAACACCGATCTTC
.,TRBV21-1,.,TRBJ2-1,CASGWGTEPYNEQFF,TGTGCCAGCGGTTGGGGGACGGAACCCTACAATGAGCAGTTCTTC
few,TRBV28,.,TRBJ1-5,CASNPTGGSQPQHF,TGTGCCAGCAACCCCACCGGAGGGAGTCAGCCCCAGCATTTT
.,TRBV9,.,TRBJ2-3,CASSVVPDTQYF,TGTGCCAGCAGCGTAGTGCCAGATACGCAGTATTTT
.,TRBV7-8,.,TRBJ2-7,CASSLEAYEQYF,TGTGCCAGCAGCTTAGAGGCGTACGAGCAGTACTTC
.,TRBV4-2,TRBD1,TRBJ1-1,CASSQTGVTEAFF,TGTGCCAGCAGCCAAACAGGGGTCACTGAAGCTTTCTTT
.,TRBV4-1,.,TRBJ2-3,CASSQEGGRTDTQYF,TGCGCCAGCAGCCAAGAGGGGGGGCGCACAGATACGCAGTATTTT
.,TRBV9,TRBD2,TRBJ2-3,CASSPGTSGGRDTQYF,TGTGCCAGCAGCCCCGGAACTAGCGGGGGCCGAGATACGCAGTATTTT
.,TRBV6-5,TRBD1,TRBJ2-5,CASRRDRGLGETQYF,TGTGCCAGCAGAAGGGACAGGGGCCTTGGGGAGACCCAGTACTTC
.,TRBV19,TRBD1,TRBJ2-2,CASTGTGYTGELFF,TGTGCCAGCACCGGGACAGGATACACCGGGGAGCTGTTTTTT
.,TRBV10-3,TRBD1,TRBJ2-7,CASSFTGTGLGYLEQYF,TGTGCCAGCAGTTTCACCGGGACAGGCCTGGGCTACCTCGAGCAGTACTTC
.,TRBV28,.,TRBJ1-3,CASTGGGFGGNTIYF,TGTGCCAGCACCGGAGGAGGTTTCGGTGGAAACACCATATATTTT
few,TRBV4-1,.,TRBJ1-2,CASSQELGYTF,TGCGCCAGCAGCCAAGAGCTAGGCTACACCTTC
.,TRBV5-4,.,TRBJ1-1,CASSPGRTSEDTEAFF,TGTGCCAGCAGCCCTGGAAGGACCTCAGAGGACACTGAAGCTTTCTTT
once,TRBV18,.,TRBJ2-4,CASSVTGLLAKNIQYF,TGTGCCAGCTCAGTCACAGGACTTCTAGCCAAAAACATTCAGTACTTC
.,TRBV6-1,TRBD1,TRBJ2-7,CASNVQTGTAYEQYF,TGTGCCAGCAATGTTCAGACAGGGACGGCCTACGAGCAGTACTTC
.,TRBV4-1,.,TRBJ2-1,CASSQALFGALDEQFF,TGCGCCAGCAGCCAGGCCCTCTTCGGGGCCCTCGATGAGCAGTTCTTC
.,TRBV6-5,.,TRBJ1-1,CASSYLPRNTEAFF,TGTGCCAGCAGTTACCTCCCCAGGAACACTGAAGCTTTCTTT
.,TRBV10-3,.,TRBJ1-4,CAISGRATNEKLFF,TGTGCCATCAGTGGACGGGCAACTAATGAAAAACTGTTTTTT
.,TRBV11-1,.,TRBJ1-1,CASSSRQALEAFF,TGTGCCAGCAGCTCTCGACAGGCATTAGAAGCTTTCTTT